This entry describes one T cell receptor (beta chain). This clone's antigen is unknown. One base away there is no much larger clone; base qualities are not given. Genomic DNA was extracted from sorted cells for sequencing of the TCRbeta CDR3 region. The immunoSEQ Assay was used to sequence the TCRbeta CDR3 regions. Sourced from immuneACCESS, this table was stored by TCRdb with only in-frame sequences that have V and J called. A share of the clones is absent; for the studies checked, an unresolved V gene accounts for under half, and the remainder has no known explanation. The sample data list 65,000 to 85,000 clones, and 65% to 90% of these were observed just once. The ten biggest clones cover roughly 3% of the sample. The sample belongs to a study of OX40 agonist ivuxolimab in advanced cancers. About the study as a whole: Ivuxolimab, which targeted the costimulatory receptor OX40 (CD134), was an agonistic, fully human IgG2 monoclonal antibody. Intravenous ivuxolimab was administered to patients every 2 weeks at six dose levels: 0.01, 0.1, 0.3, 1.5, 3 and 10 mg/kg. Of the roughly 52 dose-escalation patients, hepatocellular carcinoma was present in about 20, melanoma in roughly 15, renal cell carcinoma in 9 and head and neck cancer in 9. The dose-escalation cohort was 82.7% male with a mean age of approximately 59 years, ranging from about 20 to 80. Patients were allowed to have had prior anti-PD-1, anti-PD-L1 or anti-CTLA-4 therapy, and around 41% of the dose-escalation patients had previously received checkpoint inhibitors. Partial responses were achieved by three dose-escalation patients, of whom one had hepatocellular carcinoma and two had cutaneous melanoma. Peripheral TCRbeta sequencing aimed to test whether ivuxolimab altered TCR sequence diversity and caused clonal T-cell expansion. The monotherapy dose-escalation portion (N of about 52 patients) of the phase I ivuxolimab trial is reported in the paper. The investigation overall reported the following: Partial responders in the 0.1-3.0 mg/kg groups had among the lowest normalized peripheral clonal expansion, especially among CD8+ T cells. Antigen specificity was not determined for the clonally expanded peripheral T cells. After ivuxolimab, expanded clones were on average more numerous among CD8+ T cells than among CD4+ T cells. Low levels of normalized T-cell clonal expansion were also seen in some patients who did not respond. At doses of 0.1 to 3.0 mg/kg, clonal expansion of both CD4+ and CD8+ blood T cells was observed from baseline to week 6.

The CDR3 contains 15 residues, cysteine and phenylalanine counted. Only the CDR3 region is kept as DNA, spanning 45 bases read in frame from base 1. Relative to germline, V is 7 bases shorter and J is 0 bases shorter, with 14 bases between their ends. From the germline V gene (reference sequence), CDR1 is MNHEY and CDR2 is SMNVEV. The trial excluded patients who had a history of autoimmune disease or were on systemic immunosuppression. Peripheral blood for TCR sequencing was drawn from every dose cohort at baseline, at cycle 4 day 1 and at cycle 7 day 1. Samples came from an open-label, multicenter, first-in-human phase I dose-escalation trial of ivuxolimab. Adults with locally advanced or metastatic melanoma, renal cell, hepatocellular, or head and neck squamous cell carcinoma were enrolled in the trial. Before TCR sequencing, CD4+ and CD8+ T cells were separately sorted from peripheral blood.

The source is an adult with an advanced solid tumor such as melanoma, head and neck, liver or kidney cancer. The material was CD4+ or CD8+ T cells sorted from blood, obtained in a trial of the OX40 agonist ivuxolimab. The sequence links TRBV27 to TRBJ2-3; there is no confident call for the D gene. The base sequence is TGTGCCAGCACAAACGGTAGGCGTAGCACAGATACGCAGTATTTT. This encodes CASTNGRRSTDTQYF.